The sequence of this T cell receptor beta chain was determined in a study of shared clonotypes between healthy human individuals. Researchers ran the assay at a deep level. Repertoires were generated with immunoSEQ multiplex PCR, while TCRdb's copy carries only in-frame clones and drops some. The table records 2.5 million or so clones, approximately 92% of them present only once. Germline CDR1 MNHEY, CDR2 SMNVEV (reference sequence). The CDR3 sequence is 16 residues long. After removal of 2 bases from V and 1 base from J, the junction contained 8 bases not matched to a gene. This chain uses TRBV27 with TRBJ2-7; 7 positions agree with TRBD1. Sample: naive CD4+ T cells sorted from blood. This sample's subset: CD45RA+ positively selected. This TCR was sampled from a man between 18 and 29 years old in good health. Here the CDR3 reads CASSLISGGPSYEQYF. The CDR3 region has the DNA TGTGCCAGCAGTTTAATTTCAGGGGGTCCTTCCTACGAGCAGTACTTC.